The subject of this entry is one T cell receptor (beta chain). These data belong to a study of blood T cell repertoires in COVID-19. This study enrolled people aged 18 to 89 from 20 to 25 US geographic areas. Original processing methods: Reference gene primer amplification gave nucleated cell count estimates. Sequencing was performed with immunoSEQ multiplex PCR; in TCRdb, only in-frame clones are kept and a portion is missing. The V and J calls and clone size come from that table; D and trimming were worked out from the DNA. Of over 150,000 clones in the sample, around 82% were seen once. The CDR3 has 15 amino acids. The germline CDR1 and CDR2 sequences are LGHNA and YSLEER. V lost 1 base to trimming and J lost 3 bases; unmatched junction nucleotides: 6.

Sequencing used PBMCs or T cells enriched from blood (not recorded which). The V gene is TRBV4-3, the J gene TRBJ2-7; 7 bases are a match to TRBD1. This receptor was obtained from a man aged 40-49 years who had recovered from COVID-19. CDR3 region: CASSQATGSFYEQYF. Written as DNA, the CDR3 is TGCGCCAGCAGCCAAGCGACAGGGAGCTTCTACGAGCAGTACTTC.